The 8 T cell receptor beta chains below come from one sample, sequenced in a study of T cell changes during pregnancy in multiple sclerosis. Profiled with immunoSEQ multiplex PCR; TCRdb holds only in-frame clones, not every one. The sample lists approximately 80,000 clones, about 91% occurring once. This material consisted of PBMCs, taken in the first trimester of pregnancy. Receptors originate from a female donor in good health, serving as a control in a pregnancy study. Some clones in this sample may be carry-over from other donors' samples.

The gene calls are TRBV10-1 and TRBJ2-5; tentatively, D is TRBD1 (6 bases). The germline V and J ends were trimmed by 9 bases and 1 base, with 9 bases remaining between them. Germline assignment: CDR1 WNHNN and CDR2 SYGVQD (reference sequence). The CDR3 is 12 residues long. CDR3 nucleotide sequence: TGCGCCAGTTCCAGGGGCCAAGAGACCCAGTACTTC. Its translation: CASSRGQETQYF.

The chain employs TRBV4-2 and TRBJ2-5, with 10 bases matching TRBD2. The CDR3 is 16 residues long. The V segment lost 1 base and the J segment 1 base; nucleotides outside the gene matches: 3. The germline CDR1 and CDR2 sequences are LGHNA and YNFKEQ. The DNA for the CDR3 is TGTGCCAGCAGCCAAGTCAGCGGGGGGGCCCAAGAGACCCAGTACTTC. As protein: CASSQVSGGAQETQYF.

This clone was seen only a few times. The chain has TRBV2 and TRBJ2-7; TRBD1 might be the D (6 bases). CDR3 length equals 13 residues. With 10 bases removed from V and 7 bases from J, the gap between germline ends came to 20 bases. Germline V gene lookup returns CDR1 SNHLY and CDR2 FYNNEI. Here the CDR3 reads CANSRGLFEEQYF. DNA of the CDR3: TGTGCCAATTCCAGGGGCCTCTTTGAGGAGCAGTACTTC.

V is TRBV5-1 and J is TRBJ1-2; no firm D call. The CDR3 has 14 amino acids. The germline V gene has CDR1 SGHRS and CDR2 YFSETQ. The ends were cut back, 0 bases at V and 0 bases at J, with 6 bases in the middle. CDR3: CASSLETANYGYTF. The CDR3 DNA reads TGCGCCAGCAGCTTGGAGACTGCTAACTATGGCTACACCTTC.

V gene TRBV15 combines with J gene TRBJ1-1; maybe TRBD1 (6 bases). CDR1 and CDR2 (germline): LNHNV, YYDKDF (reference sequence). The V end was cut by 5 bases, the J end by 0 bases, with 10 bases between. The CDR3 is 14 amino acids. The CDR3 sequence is CATSEGQLNTEAFF. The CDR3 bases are TGTGCCACCAGCGAGGGACAATTGAACACTGAAGCTTTCTTT.

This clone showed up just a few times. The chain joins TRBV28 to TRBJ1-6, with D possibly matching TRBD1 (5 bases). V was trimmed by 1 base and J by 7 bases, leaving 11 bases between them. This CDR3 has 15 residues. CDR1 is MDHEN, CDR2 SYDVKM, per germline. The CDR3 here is CASSLSPGHNSPLHF. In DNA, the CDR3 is TGTGCCAGCAGTTTATCTCCAGGGCACAATTCACCCCTCCACTTT.

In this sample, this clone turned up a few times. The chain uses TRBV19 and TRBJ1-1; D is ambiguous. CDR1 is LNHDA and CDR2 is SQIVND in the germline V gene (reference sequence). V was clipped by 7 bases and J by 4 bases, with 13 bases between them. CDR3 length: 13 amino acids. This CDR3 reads CASMSGFGTEAFF. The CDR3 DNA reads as TGTGCCAGTATGTCGGGTTTTGGCACTGAAGCTTTCTTT. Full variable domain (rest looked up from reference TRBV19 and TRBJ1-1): DGGITQSPKYLFRKEGQNVTLSCEQNLNHDAMYWYRQDPGQGLRLIYYSQIVNDFQKGDIAEGYSVSREKKESFPLTVTSAQKNPTAFYLCASMSGFGTEAFFGQGTRLTVV.

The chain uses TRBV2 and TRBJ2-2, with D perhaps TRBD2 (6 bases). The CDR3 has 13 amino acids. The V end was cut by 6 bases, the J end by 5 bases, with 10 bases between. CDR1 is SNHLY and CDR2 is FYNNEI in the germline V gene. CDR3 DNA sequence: TGTGCCAGCAGCGGGGGACGAACCGGGGAGCTGTTTTTT. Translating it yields CASSGGRTGELFF.